The next 11 T cell receptor beta chains were all read from a single sample in a study of blood T cells in healthy people across ages. For the second PCR, which ran for about 7 to 11 cycles, a sample-barcoded 5' primer and a J-beta primer mix were used. Each CDR3 protein gets one entry after TCRdb re-called the 5' RACE reads with MiXCR. The profile shows fewer than 900,000 distinct CDR3 sequences, roughly 43% of them singletons. Sequenced: blood. These TCRs come from a woman aged 60-75 years in good health.

V usage is TRBV6-1 and J usage is TRBJ2-2; D may be TRBD2 (6 bases). Per germline, CDR1 MNHNS and CDR2 SASEGT. This CDR3 is 14 amino acids long. Deletions cut 6 bases from V and 1 base from J, with 9 bases between. In DNA, the CDR3 is TGTGCCAGCAGAGGGACTTTGAACACCGGGGAGCTGTTTTTT. Amino acids: CASRGTLNTGELFF.

V and J are TRBV10-3 and TRBJ2-5; no firm D call. Germline assignment: CDR1 ENHRY and CDR2 SYGVKD. V was trimmed by 0 bases and J by 11 bases, leaving 22 bases between them. The CDR3 extends over 16 amino acids. This chain's CDR3 is CAISESMSQVYNEQYF. The DNA for the CDR3 is TGTGCCATCAGTGAGTCGATGAGCCAGGTATACAATGAGCAGTACTTC.

The V call is TRBV7-2, the J call TRBJ1-4; no firm D call. CDR3 length equals 13 residues. V dropped 5 bases and J dropped 5 bases, with 9 bases sitting between them. Germline lookup yields CDR1 SGHTA and CDR2 FQGNSA. The CDR3 coding sequence is TGTGCCAGCAGCGTATACCAGAATGAAAAACTGTTTTTT. Its protein product is CASSVYQNEKLFF.

A word on this clonotype: A much larger clone sits a single nucleotide away, making a read error possible. J is TRBJ1-2 and V is TRBV7-9; D unclear. Germline CDR1 and CDR2: SEHNR and FQNEAQ (reference sequence). This CDR3 is 12 amino acids long. CDR3 in amino acids: CSSSMGTGGYTF. The CDR3 DNA is TGTTCCAGCAGCATGGGTACCGGTGGCTACACCTTC. Full variable domain (rest looked up from reference TRBV7-9 and TRBJ1-2): DTGVSQNPRHKITKRGQNVTFRCDPISEHNRLYWYRQTLGQGPEFLTYFQNEAQLEKSRLLSDRFSAERPKGSFSTLEIQRTEQGDSAMYLCSSSMGTGGYTFGSGTRLTVV.

V gene TRBV5-5 combines with J gene TRBJ2-2; D perhaps matches TRBD2 (6 bases). The germline V and J ends were trimmed by 1 base and 4 bases, with 14 bases remaining between them. CDR3 length: 16 residues. The germline V gene encodes CDR1 SGHKS and CDR2 YYEKEE (reference sequence). The CDR3 coding sequence is TGTGCCAGCAGCTTGAGTTCGTGGGGAGGCACCGGGGAGCTGTTTTTT. This sequence encodes CASSLSSWGGTGELFF.

This clonotype was seen only a few times. The chain links TRBV27 to TRBJ1-4; possible D gene TRBD1, 5 bases. V was trimmed by 2 bases and J by 1 base, leaving 5 bases between them. CDR1 MNHEY and CDR2 SMNVEV come from the germline V gene (reference sequence). This CDR3 has 14 amino acids. CDR3 bases: TGTGCCAGCAGTTTACAGGGAACTAATGAAAAACTGTTTTTT. Its translation is CASSLQGTNEKLFF.

The V call is TRBV3-1, the J call TRBJ1-5; tentative D call: TRBD1 (5 bases). This CDR3 region has 14 residues. In germline, CDR1 is LGHDT, CDR2 YNNKEL (reference sequence). V lost 0 bases to trimming and J lost 6 bases, with 9 bases between them. The CDR3 nucleotides are TGTGCCAGCAGCCAAGACAGGGCCGGTCAGCCCCAGCATTTT. Encoded protein: CASSQDRAGQPQHF.

This clonotype was detected many times. J is TRBJ2-5 and V is TRBV12-3 or TRBV12-4, with 8 bases matching TRBD1. V lost 6 bases, J lost 3 bases, and 3 bases stayed unmatched. The CDR3 runs 13 residues. The CDR3 DNA follows: TGTGCCAGCAGGAGACAGGGGAAAGAGACCCAGTACTTC. Translation: CASRRQGKETQYF.

In its sample, this clonotype was seen a few times. V gene TRBV10-3 combines with J gene TRBJ1-4, with D possibly being TRBD1 (5 bases). Germline CDR1 and CDR2: ENHRY and SYGVKD. V was trimmed by 4 bases and J by 8 bases, leaving 8 bases between them. This CDR3 contains 12 residues. Here the CDR3 reads CAISGAGEKLFF. CDR3 sequence (DNA): TGTGCCATCAGTGGCGCAGGGGAAAAACTGTTTTTT.

This clonotype turned up a few times. The chain couples TRBV7-9 to TRBJ1-4; D might be TRBD1 (6 bases). Trimming took off 3 bases at V and 8 bases at J, with 13 bases between the two ends. The V gene's germline CDR1 is SEHNR and CDR2 FQNEAQ (reference sequence). The CDR3 runs 14 residues. CDR3 bases: TGTGCCAGCAGCTTGTCCAGGGGTTCAGAAAAACTGTTTTTT. It specifies CASSLSRGSEKLFF.

As concerns this clonotype: This may stem from a read error, because a much larger clone lies one nucleotide away. This chain joins TRBV5-6 and TRBJ2-1; D is possibly TRBD2 (5 bases). The CDR3 spans 14 residues. V was clipped by 1 base and J by 10 bases, with 15 bases between them. Germline loops: CDR1 SGHDT, CDR2 YYEEEE. CDR3 sequence reads: CASSLRGLGYEQFF. CDR3 sequence (DNA): TGTGCCAGCAGCTTGCGGGGATTGGGCTACGAGCAGTTCTTC.